In this sample, the clone carrying this T cell receptor (beta chain) turned up many times. The time point here: patch test 2, 6 weeks after DPC sensitization. The treatment here: therapeutic diphenylcyclopropenone sensitization with weekly scalp DPC. Germline V gene data show CDR1 as SGHTA and CDR2 as FQGTGA. The CDR3 length is 13 residues. Trimming shortened V by 5 bases and J by 4 bases, and 11 bases separated the two germline ends. The data originate from a study of human T cells and chemical hapten exposure. TCRdb used MiXCR to reprocess the RACE reads, holding one entry per CDR3 protein. The sample includes around 360,000 distinct CDR3 sequences, 6% to 7% of them seen just once.

The TCR sequence derives from a woman aged 18-29 years with alopecia areata. Some clones in this sample may be carry-over from other donors' samples. Source: whole blood, taken in connection with sensitization to the hapten diphenylcyclopropenone (DPC). V usage is TRBV7-3 and J usage is TRBJ1-1; D ambiguous. CDR3 protein: CASSHAIATEAFF. The CDR3 DNA reads TGTGCCAGCAGCCACGCGATTGCCACTGAAGCTTTCTTT.